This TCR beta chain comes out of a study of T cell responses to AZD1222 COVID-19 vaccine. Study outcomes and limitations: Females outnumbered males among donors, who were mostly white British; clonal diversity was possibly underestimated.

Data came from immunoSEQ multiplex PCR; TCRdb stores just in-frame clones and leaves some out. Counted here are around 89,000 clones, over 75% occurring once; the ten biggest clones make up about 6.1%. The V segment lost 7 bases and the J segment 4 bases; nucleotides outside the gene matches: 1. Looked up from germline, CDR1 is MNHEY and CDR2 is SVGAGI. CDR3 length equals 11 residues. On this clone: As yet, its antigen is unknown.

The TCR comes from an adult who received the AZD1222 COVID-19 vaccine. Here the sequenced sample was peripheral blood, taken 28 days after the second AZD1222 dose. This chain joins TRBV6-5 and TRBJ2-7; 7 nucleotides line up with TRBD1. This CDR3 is CASNRGYEQYF. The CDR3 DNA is TGTGCCAGCAACAGGGGTTACGAGCAGTACTTC.